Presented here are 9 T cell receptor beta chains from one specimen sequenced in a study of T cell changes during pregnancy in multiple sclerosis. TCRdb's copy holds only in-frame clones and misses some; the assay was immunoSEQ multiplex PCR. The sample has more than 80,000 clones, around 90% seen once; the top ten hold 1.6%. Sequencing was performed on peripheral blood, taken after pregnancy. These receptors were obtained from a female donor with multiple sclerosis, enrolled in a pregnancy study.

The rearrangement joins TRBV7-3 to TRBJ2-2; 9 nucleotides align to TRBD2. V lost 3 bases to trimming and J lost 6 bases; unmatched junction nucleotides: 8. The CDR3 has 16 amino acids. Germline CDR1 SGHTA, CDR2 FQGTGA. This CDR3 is CASSFGGRAIPGELFF. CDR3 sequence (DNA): TGTGCCAGCAGCTTCGGCGGGAGGGCCATCCCCGGGGAGCTGTTTTTT.

Here the CDR3 reads CATETGGGNYGYTF. CDR3 nucleotide sequence: TGTGCCACCGAGACAGGGGGCGGTAACTATGGCTACACCTTC. This sequence joins TRBV2 and TRBJ1-2; TRBD1 matches at 10 bases. This CDR3 has 14 residues. Per germline, CDR1 SNHLY and CDR2 FYNNEI. Trimming at V came to 10 bases and at J to 1 base, leaving 6 bases not matched to a gene.

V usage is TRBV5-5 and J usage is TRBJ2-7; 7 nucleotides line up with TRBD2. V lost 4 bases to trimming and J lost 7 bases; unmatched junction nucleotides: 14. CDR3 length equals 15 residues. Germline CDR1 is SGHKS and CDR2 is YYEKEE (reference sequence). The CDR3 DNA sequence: TGTGCCAGCAGCGGGATTAGCTCGGGAGGAGGTGAGCAGTACTTC. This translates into CASSGISSGGGEQYF.

This CDR3 is CASSPIAGGPPQGDTQYF. CDR3 nucleotide sequence: TGTGCCAGCTCACCAATTGCGGGAGGGCCTCCTCAAGGGGATACGCAGTATTTT. This chain connects TRBV18 to TRBJ2-3, with 9 bases fitting TRBD2. Per germline, CDR1 KGHSH and CDR2 LQKENI. Trimming removed 2 bases from V and 6 bases from J; junction bases left unmatched: 15. The CDR3 has 18 amino acids. The whole variable domain, filled in from reference TRBV18 and TRBJ2-3, reads NAGVMQNPRHLVRRRGQEARLRCSPMKGHSHVYWYRQLPEEGLKFMVYLQKENIIDESGMPKERFSAEFPKEGPSILRIQQVVRGDSAAYFCASSPIAGGPPQGDTQYFGPGTRLTVL.

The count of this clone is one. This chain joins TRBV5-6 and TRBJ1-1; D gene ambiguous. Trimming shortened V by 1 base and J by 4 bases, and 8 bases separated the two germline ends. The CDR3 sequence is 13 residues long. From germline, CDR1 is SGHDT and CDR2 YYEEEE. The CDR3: CASSLPRGTEAFF. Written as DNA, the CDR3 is TGTGCCAGCAGCTTGCCCAGAGGCACTGAAGCTTTCTTT.

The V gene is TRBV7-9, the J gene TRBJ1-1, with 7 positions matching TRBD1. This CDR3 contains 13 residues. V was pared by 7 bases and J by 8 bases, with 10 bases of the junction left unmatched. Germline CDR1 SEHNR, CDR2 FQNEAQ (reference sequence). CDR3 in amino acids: CASTRGQTGEAFF. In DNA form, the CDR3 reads TGTGCCAGCACCCGGGGACAGACTGGGGAAGCTTTCTTT.

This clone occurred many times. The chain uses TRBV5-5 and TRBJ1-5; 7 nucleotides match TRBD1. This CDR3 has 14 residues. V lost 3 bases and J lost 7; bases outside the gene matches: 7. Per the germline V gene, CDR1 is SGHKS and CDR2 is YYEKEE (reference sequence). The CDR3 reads CASSSSQGYQPQHF. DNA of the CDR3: TGTGCCAGCAGCTCCTCACAGGGGTACCAGCCCCAGCATTTT.

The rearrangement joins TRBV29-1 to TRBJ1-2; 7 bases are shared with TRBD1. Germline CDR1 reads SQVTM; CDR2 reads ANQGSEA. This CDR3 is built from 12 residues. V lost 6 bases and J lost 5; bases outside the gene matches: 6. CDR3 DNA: TGCAGCGTCATCCAGACAGGGTATGGCTACACCTTC. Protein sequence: CSVIQTGYGYTF.

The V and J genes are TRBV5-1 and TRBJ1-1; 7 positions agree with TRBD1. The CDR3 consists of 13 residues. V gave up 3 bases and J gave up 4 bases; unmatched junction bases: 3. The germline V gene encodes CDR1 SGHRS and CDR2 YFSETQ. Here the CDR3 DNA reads TGCGCCAGCAGCTGGGGGACAGCCACTGAAGCTTTCTTT. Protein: CASSWGTATEAFF.